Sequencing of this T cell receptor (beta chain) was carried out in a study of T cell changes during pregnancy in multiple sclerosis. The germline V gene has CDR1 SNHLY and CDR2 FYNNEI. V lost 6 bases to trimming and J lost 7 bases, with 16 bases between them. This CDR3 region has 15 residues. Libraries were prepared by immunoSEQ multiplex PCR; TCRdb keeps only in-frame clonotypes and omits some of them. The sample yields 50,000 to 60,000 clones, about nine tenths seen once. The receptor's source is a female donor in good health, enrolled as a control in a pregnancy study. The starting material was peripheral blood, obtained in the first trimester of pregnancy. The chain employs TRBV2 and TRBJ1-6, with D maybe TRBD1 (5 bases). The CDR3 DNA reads TGTGCCAGCAGAGACCCAGGGCTCGGGAATTCACCCCTCCACTTT. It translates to CASRDPGLGNSPLHF.